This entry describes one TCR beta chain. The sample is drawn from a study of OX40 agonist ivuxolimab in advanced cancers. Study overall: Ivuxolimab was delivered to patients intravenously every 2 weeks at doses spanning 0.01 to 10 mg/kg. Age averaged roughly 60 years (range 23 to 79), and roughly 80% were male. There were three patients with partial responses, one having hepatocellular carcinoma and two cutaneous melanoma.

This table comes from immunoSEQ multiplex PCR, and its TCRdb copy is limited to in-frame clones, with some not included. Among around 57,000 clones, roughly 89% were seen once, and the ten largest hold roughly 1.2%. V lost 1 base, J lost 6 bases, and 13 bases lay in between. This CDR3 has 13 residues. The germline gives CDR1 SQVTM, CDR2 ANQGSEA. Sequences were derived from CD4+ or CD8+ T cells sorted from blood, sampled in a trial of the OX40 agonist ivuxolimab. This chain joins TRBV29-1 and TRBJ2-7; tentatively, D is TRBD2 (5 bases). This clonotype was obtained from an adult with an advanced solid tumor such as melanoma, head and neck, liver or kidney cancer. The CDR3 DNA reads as TGCAGCGTTGAAGCGGTAACCGAGGGCGAGCAGTACTTC. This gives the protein CSVEAVTEGEQYF.